What follows is one T cell receptor (beta chain) and its context. Its recognized antigen is unknown. No base-level quality is on record; no much larger clone is a single base apart. This sample was taken from a study of T cell changes during pregnancy in multiple sclerosis (dated by TCRdb to the late 2010s). Regarding the study in general: Changes in the T cell repertoire over the course of pregnancy were examined in this study in women with multiple sclerosis.

The method behind the library was the immunoSEQ multiplex PCR assay. TCRdb provides this immuneACCESS table in a form limited to in-frame rearrangements. Some clones are lacking; in checked studies, under half of them reflect an unresolved V gene, and why the rest are absent is not known. The sample has over 80,000 clones on record, approximately 92% of them singletons. The ten top clones hold less than 1.5% of the sample. Relative to germline, V is 7 bases shorter and J is 5 bases shorter, with 17 bases between their ends. From its cysteine to its phenylalanine, the CDR3 spans 13 amino acids. Just CDR3 DNA is preserved here, 39 bases in frame from base 1. Sequences SQVTM (CDR1) and ANQGSEA (CDR2) are obtained from the germline V gene.

This sample comprised peripheral blood, obtained in the third trimester of pregnancy. This TCR derives from a female donor in good health, enrolled as a control in a pregnancy study. Here the chain combines TRBV29-1 and TRBJ2-5; the D gene is possibly TRBD2, with 5 bases matching. The encoded CDR3 is CSGGDPRGETQYF. The DNA sequence is as follows: TGCAGCGGGGGAGACCCCCGCGGTGAGACCCAGTACTTC.